Presented here are 3 T cell receptor beta chains from one specimen sequenced in a study of shared clonotypes between healthy human individuals. Measured with immunoSEQ multiplex PCR; TCRdb has only the in-frame clones, and not every one. The top ten clones hold around 0.13% of a sample with roughly 2.4 million clones, approximately 94% of them seen once. Sequencing was carried out using naive CD4+ T cells sorted from blood. The subset denotes: CD45RA+ positively selected. The receptors shown here come from a man aged 18 to 29 in good health.

Points on this clone: At one boundary the junction diverges from the germline segment, which might be a read error. The chain joins TRBV5-5 to TRBJ2-5; 8 positions match TRBD1. CDR1 is SGHKS and CDR2 is YYEKEE in the germline V gene (reference sequence). The CDR3 runs 16 residues. The CDR3 sequence is CASSRQPSGGQEIQYF. For the CDR3, the DNA is TGTGCCAGCAGCCGCCAACCCTCAGGGGGCCAAGAGATCCAGTACTTC.

Here the CDR3 DNA reads TGCGCCAGCAGGGCTGGGGCGGCGAACACTGAAGCTTTCTTT. Translated: CASRAGAANTEAFF. This sequence joins TRBV10-1 and TRBJ1-1, with D maybe TRBD1 (5 bases). The CDR3 sequence is 14 residues long. Germline V lookup: CDR1 WNHNN, CDR2 SYGVQD (reference sequence). With 6 bases removed from V and 1 base from J, the gap between germline ends came to 12 bases.

The chain employs TRBV6-1 and TRBJ1-2; a possible D gene is TRBD1 (6 bases). The length of the CDR3 is 15 residues. Germline assignment: CDR1 MNHNS and CDR2 SASEGT. The V gene lost 7 bases and the J gene lost 4 bases, with 19 bases spanning the gap. CDR3 DNA: TGTGCCAGCAACCCAACGGTGGGGGGGGCCTATGGCTACACCTTC. Translation gives CASNPTVGGAYGYTF.